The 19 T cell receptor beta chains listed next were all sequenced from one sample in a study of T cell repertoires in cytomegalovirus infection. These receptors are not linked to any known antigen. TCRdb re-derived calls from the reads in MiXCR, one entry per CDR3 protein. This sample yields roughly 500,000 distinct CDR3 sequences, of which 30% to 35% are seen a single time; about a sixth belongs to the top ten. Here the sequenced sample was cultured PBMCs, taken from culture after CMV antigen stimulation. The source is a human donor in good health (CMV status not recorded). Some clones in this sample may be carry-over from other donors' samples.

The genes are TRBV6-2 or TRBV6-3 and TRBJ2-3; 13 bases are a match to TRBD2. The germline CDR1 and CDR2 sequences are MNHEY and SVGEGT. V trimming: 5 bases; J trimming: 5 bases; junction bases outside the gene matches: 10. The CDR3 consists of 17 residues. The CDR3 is CASSPAGTSGTRDTQYF. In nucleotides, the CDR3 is TGTGCCAGCAGTCCGGCCGGGACTAGCGGGACCCGAGATACGCAGTATTTT.

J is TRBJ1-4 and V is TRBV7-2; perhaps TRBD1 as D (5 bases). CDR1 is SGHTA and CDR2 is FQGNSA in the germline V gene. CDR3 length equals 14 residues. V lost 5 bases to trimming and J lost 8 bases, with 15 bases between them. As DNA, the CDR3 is TGTGCCAGCAGCCTGGGACGGGAAACAGAAAAACTGTTTTTT. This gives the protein CASSLGRETEKLFF.

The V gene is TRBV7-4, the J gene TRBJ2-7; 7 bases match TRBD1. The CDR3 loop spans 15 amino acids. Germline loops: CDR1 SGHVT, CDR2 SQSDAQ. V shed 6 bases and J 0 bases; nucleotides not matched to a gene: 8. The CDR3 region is CASRDPGQFSYEQYF. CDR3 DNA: TGTGCCAGCAGGGACCCGGGACAGTTCTCCTACGAGCAGTACTTC. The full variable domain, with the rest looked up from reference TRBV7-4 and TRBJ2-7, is GAGVSQSPRYKVAKRGRDVALRCDSISGHVTLYWYRQTLGQGSEVLTYSQSDAQRDKSGRPSGRFSAERPERSVSTLKIQRTEQGDSAVYLCASRDPGQFSYEQYFGPGTRLTVT.

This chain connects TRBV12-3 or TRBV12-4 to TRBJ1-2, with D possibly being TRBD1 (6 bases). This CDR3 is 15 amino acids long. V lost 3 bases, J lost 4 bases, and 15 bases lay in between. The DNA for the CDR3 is TGTGCCAGCAGTTTCCCCGCGGGAGGGGGCTATGGCTACACCTTC. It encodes CASSFPAGGGYGYTF.

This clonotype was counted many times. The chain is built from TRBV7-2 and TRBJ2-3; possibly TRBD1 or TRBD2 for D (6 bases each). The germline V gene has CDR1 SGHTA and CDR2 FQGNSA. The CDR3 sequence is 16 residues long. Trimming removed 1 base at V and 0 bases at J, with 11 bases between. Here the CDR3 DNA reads TGTGCCAGCAGCTTAGATACAGGGAGGAGCACAGATACGCAGTATTTT. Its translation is CASSLDTGRSTDTQYF.

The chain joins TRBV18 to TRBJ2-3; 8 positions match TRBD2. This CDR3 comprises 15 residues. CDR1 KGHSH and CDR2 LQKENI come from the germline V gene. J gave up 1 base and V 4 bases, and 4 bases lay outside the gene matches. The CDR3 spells CASSRREVGTDTQYF. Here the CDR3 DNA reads TGTGCCAGCTCACGGCGGGAGGTCGGCACAGATACGCAGTATTTT.

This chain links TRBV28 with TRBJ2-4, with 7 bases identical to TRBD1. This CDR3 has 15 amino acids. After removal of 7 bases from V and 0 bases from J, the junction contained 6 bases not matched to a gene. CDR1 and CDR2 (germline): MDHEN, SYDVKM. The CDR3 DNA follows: TGTGCCAGCATGACAGGGAAGCTAGCCAAAAACATTCAGTACTTC. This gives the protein CASMTGKLAKNIQYF.

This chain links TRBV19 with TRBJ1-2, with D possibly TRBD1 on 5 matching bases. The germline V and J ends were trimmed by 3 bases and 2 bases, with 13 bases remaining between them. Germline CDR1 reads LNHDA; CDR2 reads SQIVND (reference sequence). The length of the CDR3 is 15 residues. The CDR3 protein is CASSIQGVVNYGYTF. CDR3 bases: TGTGCCAGTAGTATCCAAGGGGTCGTAAACTATGGCTACACCTTC.

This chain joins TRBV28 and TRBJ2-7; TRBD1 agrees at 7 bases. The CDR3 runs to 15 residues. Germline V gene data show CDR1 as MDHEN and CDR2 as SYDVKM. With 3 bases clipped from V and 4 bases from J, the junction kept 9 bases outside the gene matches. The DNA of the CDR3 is TGTGCCAGCAGTTTGCCCCGACAGGGCCTGTACGAGCAGTACTTC. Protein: CASSLPRQGLYEQYF. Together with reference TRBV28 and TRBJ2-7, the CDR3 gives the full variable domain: DVKVTQSSRYLVKRTGEKVFLECVQDMDHENMFWYRQDPGLGLRLIYFSYDVKMKEKGDIPEGYSVSREKKERFSLILESASTNQTSMYLCASSLPRQGLYEQYFGPGTRLTVT.

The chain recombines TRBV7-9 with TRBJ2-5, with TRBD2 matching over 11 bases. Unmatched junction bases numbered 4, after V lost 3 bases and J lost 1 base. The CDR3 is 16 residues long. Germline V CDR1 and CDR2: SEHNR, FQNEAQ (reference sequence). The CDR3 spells CASSFTGLAAQETQYF. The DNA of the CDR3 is TGTGCCAGCAGCTTCACGGGACTAGCGGCCCAAGAGACCCAGTACTTC.

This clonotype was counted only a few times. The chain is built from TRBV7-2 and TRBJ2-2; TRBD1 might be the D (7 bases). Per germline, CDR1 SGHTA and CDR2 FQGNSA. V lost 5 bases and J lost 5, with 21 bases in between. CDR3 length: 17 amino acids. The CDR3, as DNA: TGTGCCAGCAGCCGCAGAAGACCGACAGGGAGGACCGGGGAGCTGTTTTTT. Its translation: CASSRRRPTGRTGELFF.

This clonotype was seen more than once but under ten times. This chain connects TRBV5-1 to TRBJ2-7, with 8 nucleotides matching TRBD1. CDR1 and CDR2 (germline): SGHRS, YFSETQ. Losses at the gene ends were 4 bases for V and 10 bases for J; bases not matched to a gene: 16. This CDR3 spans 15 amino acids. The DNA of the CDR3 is TGCGCCAGCAGCGTCGGGAATCCGGGACAGGCCCTTCAGTACTTC. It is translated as CASSVGNPGQALQYF.

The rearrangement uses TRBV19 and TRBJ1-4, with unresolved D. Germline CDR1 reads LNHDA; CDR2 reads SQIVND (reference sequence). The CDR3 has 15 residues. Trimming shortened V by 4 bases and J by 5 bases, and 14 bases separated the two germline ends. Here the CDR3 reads CASSSRGGRNEKLFF. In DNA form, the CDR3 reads TGTGCCAGTAGTAGCCGCGGTGGGAGAAATGAAAAACTGTTTTTT.

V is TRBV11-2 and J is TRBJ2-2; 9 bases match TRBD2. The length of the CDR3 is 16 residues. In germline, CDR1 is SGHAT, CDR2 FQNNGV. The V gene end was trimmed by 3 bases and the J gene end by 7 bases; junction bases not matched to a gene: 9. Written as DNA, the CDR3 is TGTGCCAGCAGCTTTAGGGCGGGAGGGGATCTCGGGGAGCTGTTTTTT. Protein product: CASSFRAGGDLGELFF.

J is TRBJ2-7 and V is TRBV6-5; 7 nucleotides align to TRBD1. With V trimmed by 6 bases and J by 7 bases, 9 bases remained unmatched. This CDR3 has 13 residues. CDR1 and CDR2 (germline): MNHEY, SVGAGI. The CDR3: CASSATGVGEQYV. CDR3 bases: TGTGCCAGCAGCGCAACAGGGGTGGGAGAGCAGTACGTC.

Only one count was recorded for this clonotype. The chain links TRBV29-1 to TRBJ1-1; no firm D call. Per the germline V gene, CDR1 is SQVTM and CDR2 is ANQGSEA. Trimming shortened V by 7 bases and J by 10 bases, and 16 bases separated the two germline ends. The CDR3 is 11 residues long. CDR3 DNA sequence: TGCAGCGCCTCCGGGCCTCTGGGAGCTTTCTTT. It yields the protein CSASGPLGAFF. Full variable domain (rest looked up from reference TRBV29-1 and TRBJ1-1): SAVISQKPSRDICQRGTSLTIQCQVDSQVTMMFWYRQQPGQSLTLIATANQGSEATYESGFVIDKFPISRPNLTFSTLTVSNMSPEDSSIYLCSASGPLGAFFGQGTRLTVV.

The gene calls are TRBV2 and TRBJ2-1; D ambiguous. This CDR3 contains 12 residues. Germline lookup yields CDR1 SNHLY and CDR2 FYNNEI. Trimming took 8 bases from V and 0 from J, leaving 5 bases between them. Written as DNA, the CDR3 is TGTGCCAGCGTTCCCTCCTACAATGAGCAGTTCTTC. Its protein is CASVPSYNEQFF.

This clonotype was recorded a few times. CDR3 sequence (DNA): TGCAGCGTTGACGGCGGGAGGGCCGCTGAGCAGTTCTTC. Its translation: CSVDGGRAAEQFF. The V gene is TRBV29-1, the J gene TRBJ2-1; TRBD2 matches 9 bases. The CDR3 length is 13 residues. V was pared by 3 bases and J by 9 bases, with 6 bases of the junction left unmatched. Per the germline V gene, CDR1 is SQVTM and CDR2 is ANQGSEA.

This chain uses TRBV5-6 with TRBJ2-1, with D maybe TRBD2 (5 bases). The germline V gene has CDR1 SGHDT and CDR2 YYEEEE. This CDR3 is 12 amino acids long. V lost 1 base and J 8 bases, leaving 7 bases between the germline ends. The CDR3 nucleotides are TGTGCCAGCAGCTTGATGGGAGATGAGCAGTTCTTC. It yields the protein CASSLMGDEQFF.